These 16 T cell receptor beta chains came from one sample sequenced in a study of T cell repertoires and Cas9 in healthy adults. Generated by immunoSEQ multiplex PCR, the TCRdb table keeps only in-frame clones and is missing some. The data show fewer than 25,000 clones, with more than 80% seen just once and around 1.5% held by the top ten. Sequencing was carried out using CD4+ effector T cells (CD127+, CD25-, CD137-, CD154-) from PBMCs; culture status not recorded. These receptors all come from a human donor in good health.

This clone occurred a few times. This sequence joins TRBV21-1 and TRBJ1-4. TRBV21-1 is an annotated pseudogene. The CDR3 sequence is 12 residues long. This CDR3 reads CASSKSGEKLFF. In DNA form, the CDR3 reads TGTGCCAGCAGCAAGAGTGGTGAAAAACTGTTTTTT.

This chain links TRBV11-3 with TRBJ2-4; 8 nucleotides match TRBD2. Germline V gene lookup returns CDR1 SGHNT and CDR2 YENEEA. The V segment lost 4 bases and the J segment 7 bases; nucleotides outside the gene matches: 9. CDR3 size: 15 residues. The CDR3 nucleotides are TGTGCCAGCAGCTCCTCGCGGGGGGCTGAGAACATTCAGTACTTC. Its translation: CASSSSRGAENIQYF.

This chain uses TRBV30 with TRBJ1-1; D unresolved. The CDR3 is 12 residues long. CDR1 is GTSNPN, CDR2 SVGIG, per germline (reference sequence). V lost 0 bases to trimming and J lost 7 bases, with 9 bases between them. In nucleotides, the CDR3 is TGTGCCTGGAGTGTAGGGCAGTTTGAAGCTTTCTTT. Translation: CAWSVGQFEAFF.

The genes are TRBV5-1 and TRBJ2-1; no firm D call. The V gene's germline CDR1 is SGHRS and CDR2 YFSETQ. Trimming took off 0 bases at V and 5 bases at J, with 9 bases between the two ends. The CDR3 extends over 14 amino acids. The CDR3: CASSLGDADNEQFF. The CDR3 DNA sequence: TGCGCCAGCAGCTTGGGGGATGCGGACAATGAGCAGTTCTTC.

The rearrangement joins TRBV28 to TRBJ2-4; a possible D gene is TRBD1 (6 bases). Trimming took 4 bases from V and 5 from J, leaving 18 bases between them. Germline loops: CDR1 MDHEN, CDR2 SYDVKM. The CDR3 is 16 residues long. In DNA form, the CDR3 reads TGTGCCAGCAGTTGGGTGGGGCCGGGGACACAAAACATTCAGTACTTC. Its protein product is CASSWVGPGTQNIQYF.

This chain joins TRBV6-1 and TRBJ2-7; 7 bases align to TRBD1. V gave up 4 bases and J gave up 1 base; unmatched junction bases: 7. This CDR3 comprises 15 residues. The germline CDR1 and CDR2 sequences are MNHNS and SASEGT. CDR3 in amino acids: CASSGFRDSSYEQYF. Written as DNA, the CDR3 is TGTGCCAGCAGTGGGTTCCGGGACAGTTCCTACGAGCAGTACTTC.

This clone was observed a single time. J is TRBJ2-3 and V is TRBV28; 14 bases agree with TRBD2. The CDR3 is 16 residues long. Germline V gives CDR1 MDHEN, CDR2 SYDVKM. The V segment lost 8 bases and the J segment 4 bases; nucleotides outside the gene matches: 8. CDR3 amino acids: CASGTGTSGSPDTQYF. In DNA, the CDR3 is TGTGCCAGCGGTACCGGGACTAGCGGGAGCCCAGATACGCAGTATTTT. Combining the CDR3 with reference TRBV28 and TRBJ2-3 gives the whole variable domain DVKVTQSSRYLVKRTGEKVFLECVQDMDHENMFWYRQDPGLGLRLIYFSYDVKMKEKGDIPEGYSVSREKKERFSLILESASTNQTSMYLCASGTGTSGSPDTQYFGPGTRLTVL.

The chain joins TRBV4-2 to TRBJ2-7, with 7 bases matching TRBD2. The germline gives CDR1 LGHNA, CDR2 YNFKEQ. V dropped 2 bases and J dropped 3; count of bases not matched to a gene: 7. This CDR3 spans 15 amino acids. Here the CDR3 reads CASSQQAGSYYEQYF. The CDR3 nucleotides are TGTGCCAGCAGCCAACAAGCGGGATCGTACTACGAGCAGTACTTC.

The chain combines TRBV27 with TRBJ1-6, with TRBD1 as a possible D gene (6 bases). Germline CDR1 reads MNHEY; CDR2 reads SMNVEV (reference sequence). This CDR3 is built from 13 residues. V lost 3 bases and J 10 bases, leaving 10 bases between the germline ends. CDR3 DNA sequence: TGTGCCAGCAGTTTGGGGGGCAGGTCACCCCTCCACTTT. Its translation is CASSLGGRSPLHF.

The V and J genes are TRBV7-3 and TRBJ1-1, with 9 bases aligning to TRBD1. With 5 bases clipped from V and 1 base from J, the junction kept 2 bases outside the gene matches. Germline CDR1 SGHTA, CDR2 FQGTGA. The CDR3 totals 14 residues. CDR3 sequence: CASSAGQGNTEAFF. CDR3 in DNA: TGTGCCAGCAGCGCGGGACAGGGGAACACTGAAGCTTTCTTT.

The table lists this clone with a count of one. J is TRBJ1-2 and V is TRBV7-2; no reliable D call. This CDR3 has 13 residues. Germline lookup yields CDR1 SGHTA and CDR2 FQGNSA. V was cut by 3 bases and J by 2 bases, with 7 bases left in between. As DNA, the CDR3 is TGTGCCAGCAGCTTTCGGCAGAACTATGGCTACACCTTC. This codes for CASSFRQNYGYTF.

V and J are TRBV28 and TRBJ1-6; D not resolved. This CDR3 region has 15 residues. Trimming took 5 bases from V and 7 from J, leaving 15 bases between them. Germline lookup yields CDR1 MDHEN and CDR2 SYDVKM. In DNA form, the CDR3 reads TGTGCCAGCAGTCTAAATCCAACCTTGAATTCACCCCTCCACTTT. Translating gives CASSLNPTLNSPLHF.

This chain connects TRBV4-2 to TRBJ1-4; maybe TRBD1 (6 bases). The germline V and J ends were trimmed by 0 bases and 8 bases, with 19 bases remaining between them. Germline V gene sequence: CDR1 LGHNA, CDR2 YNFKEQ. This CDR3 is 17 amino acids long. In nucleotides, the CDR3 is TGTGCCAGCAGCCAAGATTTCCGGGGTCGGCAGGGGGAAAAACTGTTTTTT. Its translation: CASSQDFRGRQGEKLFF.

The CDR3 DNA sequence: TGTGCCAGCTCTTGGGGACAAGATAACTATGGCTACACCTTC. It translates to CASSWGQDNYGYTF. The chain couples TRBV18 to TRBJ1-2, with D perhaps TRBD1 (6 bases). Germline V CDR1 and CDR2: KGHSH, LQKENI. The CDR3 extends over 14 amino acids. Trimming took off 6 bases at V and 1 base at J, with 12 bases between the two ends.

This CDR3 is CASSLLAGGSGANVLTF. The CDR3, as DNA: TGTGCCAGCAGTTTACTAGCGGGGGGGTCTGGGGCCAACGTCCTGACTTTC. The chain recombines TRBV27 with TRBJ2-6; 12 nucleotides align to TRBD2. The length of the CDR3 is 17 residues. CDR1 is MNHEY and CDR2 is SMNVEV in the germline V gene (reference sequence). V was clipped by 2 bases and J by 1 base; unmatched bases: 0.

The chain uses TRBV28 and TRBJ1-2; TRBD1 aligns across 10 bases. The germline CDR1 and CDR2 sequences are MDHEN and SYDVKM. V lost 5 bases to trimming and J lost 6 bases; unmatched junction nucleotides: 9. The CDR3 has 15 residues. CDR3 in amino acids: CASSLTTGGANGYTF. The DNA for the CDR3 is TGTGCCAGCAGTCTGACGACAGGGGGCGCGAATGGCTACACCTTC.